Detailed here is one T cell receptor beta chain. This CDR3 region has 13 residues. The V gene lost 6 bases and the J gene lost 6 bases, with 13 bases spanning the gap. Authors' data handling: The authors estimated nucleated cell counts from reference gene primer amplification. Data came from immunoSEQ multiplex PCR; TCRdb stores just in-frame clones and leaves some out. V and J calls and clone size are given by that table; D and trimming were obtained from the DNA. The table has 200,000 to 250,000 clones, around 84% seen once; the top ten hold 5% to 6.5%. These data belong to a study of blood T cell repertoires in COVID-19. Study summary: The United States, Italy and Spain provided the acute and convalescent COVID-19 samples. Sources were T cells, B-cell-depleted T cells, or PBMCs; the material itself was cDNA or gDNA.

This chain connects TRBV12-3 or TRBV12-4 to TRBJ2-3, with TRBD2 as a possible D gene (5 bases). The TCR comes from a man aged 80 or over with acute or convalescent COVID-19. Specimen: peripheral blood. The CDR3 reads CASRLVGKDTQYF. CDR3 coding DNA: TGTGCCAGCAGACTAGTGGGGAAGGATACGCAGTATTTT.